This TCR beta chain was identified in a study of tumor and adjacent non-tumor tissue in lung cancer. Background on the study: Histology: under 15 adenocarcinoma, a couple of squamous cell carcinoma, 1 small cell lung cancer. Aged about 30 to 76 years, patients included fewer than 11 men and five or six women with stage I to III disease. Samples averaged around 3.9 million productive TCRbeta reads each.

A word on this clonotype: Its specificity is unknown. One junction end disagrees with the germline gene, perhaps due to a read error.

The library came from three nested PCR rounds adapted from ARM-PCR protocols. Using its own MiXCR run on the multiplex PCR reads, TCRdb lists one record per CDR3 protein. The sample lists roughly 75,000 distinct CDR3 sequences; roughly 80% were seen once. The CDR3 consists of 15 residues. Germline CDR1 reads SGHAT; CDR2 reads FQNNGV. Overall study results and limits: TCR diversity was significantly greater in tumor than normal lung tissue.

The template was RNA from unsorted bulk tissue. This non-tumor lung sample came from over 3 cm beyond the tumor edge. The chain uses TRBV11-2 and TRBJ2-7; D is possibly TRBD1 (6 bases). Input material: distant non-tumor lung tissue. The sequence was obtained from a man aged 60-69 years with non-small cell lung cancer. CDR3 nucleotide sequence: TGTGCCAACAGCCAAGACAGGTCCCCCTTCTACGAGCAGTACTTC. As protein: CANSQDRSPFYEQYF. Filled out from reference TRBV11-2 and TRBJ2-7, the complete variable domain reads EAGVAQSPRYKIIEKRQSVAFWCNPISGHATLYWYQQILGQGPKLLIQFQNNGVVDDSQLPKDRFSAERLKGVDSTLKIQPAKLEDSAVYLCANSQDRSPFYEQYFGPGTRLTVT.